The 7 T cell receptor beta chains below come from one sample, sequenced in a study of shared clonotypes between healthy human individuals. Sequencing used immunoSEQ multiplex PCR; TCRdb keeps in-frame clones, though not all of them. The table lists roughly 2 million clones, nearly 97% of them singletons. The sequencing input was naive CD4+ T cells sorted from blood. Documented subset: CD45RA+ positively selected. The source is a man aged 18 to 30 in good health.

The chain couples TRBV11-2 to TRBJ1-6; the D gene is possibly TRBD1 (6 bases). CDR1 SGHAT and CDR2 FQNNGV come from the germline V gene. This CDR3 is 17 amino acids long. Trimming took 1 base from V and 4 from J, leaving 14 bases between them. The CDR3 spells CASSLGDPGQYNSPLHF. The CDR3 coding sequence is TGTGCCAGCAGCTTAGGCGACCCCGGACAGTATAATTCACCCCTCCACTTT. Full variable domain (rest looked up from reference TRBV11-2 and TRBJ1-6): EAGVAQSPRYKIIEKRQSVAFWCNPISGHATLYWYQQILGQGPKLLIQFQNNGVVDDSQLPKDRFSAERLKGVDSTLKIQPAKLEDSAVYLCASSLGDPGQYNSPLHFGNGTRLTVT.

With respect to this clone: This CDR3 is also generated by other DNA sequences in the sample. The chain joins TRBV7-9 to TRBJ1-4, with 8 bases fitting TRBD1. The length of the CDR3 is 15 residues. Germline V gives CDR1 SEHNR, CDR2 FQNEAQ (reference sequence). With 3 bases clipped from V and 3 bases from J, the junction kept 3 bases outside the gene matches. CDR3 in amino acids: CASSFDRGPNEKLFF. CDR3 sequence (DNA): TGTGCCAGCAGCTTCGACAGGGGACCTAATGAAAAACTGTTTTTT.

The chain has TRBV6-1 and TRBJ1-4; D may be TRBD1 (5 bases). Germline V CDR1 and CDR2: MNHNS, SASEGT. V lost 11 bases, J lost 10 bases, and 17 bases lay in between. This CDR3 spans 12 amino acids. CDR3 in amino acids: CAGRTLGGKLFF. The CDR3 nucleotides are TGTGCCGGTCGGACCCTGGGGGGAAAACTGTTTTTT.

The genes are TRBV9 and TRBJ2-2; 10 bases match TRBD2. This CDR3 is built from 16 residues. V dropped 2 bases and J dropped 6; count of bases not matched to a gene: 7. Germline CDR1 reads SGDLS; CDR2 reads YYNGEE. The CDR3, as DNA: TGTGCCAGCAGCGTTAGCGGGGGGTGGATATCCGGGGAGCTGTTTTTT. Protein sequence: CASSVSGGWISGELFF.

This chain uses TRBV5-1 with TRBJ1-5; D perhaps matches TRBD1 (5 bases). Germline CDR1 and CDR2: SGHRS and YFSETQ. The length of the CDR3 is 14 residues. V was shortened by 0 bases and J by 6 bases, with 10 bases between the two germline ends. CDR3 loop: CASSLGRDGQPQHF. The DNA for the CDR3 is TGCGCCAGCAGCTTGGGCAGGGATGGTCAGCCCCAGCATTTT.

The chain uses TRBV6-1 and TRBJ1-5, with D uncertain. The length of the CDR3 is 14 residues. Germline V gene lookup returns CDR1 MNHNS and CDR2 SASEGT. The V end lost 0 bases, the J end lost 4 bases, and 7 bases lay between the germline ends. This CDR3 is CASSEAQKNQPQHF. Written as DNA, the CDR3 is TGTGCCAGCAGTGAAGCACAGAAGAATCAGCCCCAGCATTTT.

This chain's CDR3 is CASRQEIQETQYF. Here the CDR3 DNA reads TGTGCCAGCAGACAGGAGATACAAGAGACCCAGTACTTC. This chain connects TRBV2 to TRBJ2-5; tentative D call: TRBD1 (5 bases). The CDR3 spans 13 residues. Germline V gene sequence: CDR1 SNHLY, CDR2 FYNNEI. The V end was cut by 6 bases, the J end by 2 bases, with 10 bases between.